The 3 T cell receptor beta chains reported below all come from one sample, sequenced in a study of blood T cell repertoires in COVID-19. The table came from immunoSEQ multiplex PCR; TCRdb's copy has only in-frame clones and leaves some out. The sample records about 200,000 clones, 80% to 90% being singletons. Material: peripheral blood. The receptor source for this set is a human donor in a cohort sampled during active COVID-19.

The CDR3 here is CASSFGQGATLNTEAFF. CDR3 nucleotides: TGTGCCAGCAGCTTTGGACAGGGCGCGACCTTGAACACTGAAGCTTTCTTT. The V call is TRBV7-2, the J call TRBJ1-1; 8 bases are a match to TRBD1. V lost 3 bases to trimming and J lost 0 bases; unmatched junction nucleotides: 9. The CDR3 covers 17 residues. Germline V gene lookup returns CDR1 SGHTA and CDR2 FQGNSA.

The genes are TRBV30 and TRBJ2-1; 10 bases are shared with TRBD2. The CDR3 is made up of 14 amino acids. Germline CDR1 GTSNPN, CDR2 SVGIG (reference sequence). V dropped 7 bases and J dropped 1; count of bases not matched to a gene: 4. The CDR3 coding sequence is TGTGCCTCCACTAGCGGGGTGTCCTACAATGAGCAGTTCTTC. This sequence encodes CASTSGVSYNEQFF.

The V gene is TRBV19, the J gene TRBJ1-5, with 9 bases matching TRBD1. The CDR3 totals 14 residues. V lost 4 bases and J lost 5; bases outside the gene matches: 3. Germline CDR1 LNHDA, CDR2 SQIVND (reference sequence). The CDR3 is CASSTRDRDQPQHF. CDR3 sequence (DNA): TGTGCCAGTAGTACAAGGGACAGGGATCAGCCCCAGCATTTT.